This T cell receptor beta chain emerged from a study of vaccination and CD4 T cells after COVID-19 (dated by TCRdb to the early 2020s). A note on the overall study: Convalescent patients had a positive SARS-CoV-2 result on nasal swab PCR, and of these patients, several had mild disease and one had severe disease. Post-COVID blood samples were collected from convalescent patients a median of around 96 days after diagnosis, with a range of about 30 to 161 days. The spike-specific CD4+ TCR repertoire was compared before and after mRNA vaccination in over 9 COVID-19 convalescent patients and a handful of infection-naive healthy vaccine recipients. Six males and four females were included in the convalescent cohort, with two Hispanic individuals, seven Caucasians, two Asians and one multiracial person represented. Participants got two doses of the Pfizer-BioNTech BNT162b2 vaccine (n=8) or two doses of the Moderna mRNA-1273 vaccine (n=2). Post-vaccine blood samples were taken a median of about 77 days after the second vaccine dose, with a range of roughly 14 to 241 days. Control cultures used a CEFX viral epitope pool as positive control, an HIV-1 Nef peptide pool as negative control, or no peptide. The cultures were stimulated with overlapping spike peptide pools from SARS-CoV-2 and from the common cold coronaviruses HCoV-NL63, HCoV-OC43 and HCoV-229E. Study-level results and caveats: The number of convalescent patients in the study was relatively small, and the study did not examine early timepoints following natural infection. Nearly all vaccine-specific clones in convalescent patients (304 of 307) were mono-reactive for SARS-CoV-2 spike rather than cross-reactive with common cold coronaviruses. The median number of SARS-CoV-2-reactive clonotypes rose from 20 to 25 after infection to 38 after vaccination, but the change was not significant. In convalescent patients, a median roughly 85% of post-vaccine SARS-CoV-2-reactive clones were detected only after vaccination, suggesting vaccine-specific priming.

Taken from cysteine to phenylalanine, the CDR3 has 13 residues. Here the CDR3 DNA is all that survives: 39 bases in frame from base 1. Via the germline V gene, CDR1 is LGHNA and CDR2 YNFKEQ. Cut back by 5 bases and 2 bases, the V and J ends lie 9 bases apart. Library construction relied on PCR. DNA from cultured CD4+ T cells was subjected to TCR sequencing with the Oncomine TCR Beta short-read assay at the Johns Hopkins FTIC core. The QIAamp micro DNA kit was used to extract genomic DNA from the cultured CD4+ T cells. Oncomine TCR Beta libraries from cultured CD4+ T cells were pooled using unique dual indexes and sequenced on an Illumina iSeq 100. In the original analysis: Non-productive sequences were removed, and CDR3s not starting with C, not ending with F or W, or shorter than 7 amino acids were discarded. Antigen-specific clonotypes were identified using the MANAFEST web application through comparison of peptide-stimulated wells with reference and other culture wells. An FDR below 0.05, an odds ratio above 5, and a productive frequency above 0.1% in at least two of three replicate wells were required for clones to be considered positive. A clonotype was classed as cross-reactive if the clonotype showed significant expansion both in SARS-CoV-2 spike wells and in at least one common cold coronavirus spike condition. Similarity between CDR3 sequences was evaluated in R version 3.6.1 using Levenshtein distances (stringdist) and unrooted phylogenetic trees (ape). The raw public data were reprocessed by TCRdb itself: fastp quality trimming at Q25, MiXCR clonotype calling, in-frame beta chains only. Identical CDR3 protein sequences are pooled into one entry, listed with their most common genes and DNA. The V and J calls shown here were made by TCRdb, not taken from the authors' results. This sample gives some 20,000 distinct CDR3 sequences in total; 55% of them show up just once. The ten largest account for roughly 15% of the sample.

Reading the label with the study, this specimen's treatment or condition is: roughly 11-day PBMC culture with coronavirus spike peptide pools or control peptides (ViraFEST assay). The ViraFEST assay was used in the study, in which antigen-specific T cells were expanded with peptide pools and expanded clonotypes were subsequently identified by TCR sequencing. The convalescent patients' positive SARS-CoV-2 PCR tests fell between March and December 2020, which was before the Alpha, Beta and Delta variants emerged in the United States. Around 2 million PBMCs per well were cultured in IMDM with approximately 5.5% human AB serum and roughly 10 IU/ml IL-2, plus 10 ug/ml peptide pools. Half of the culture medium was replaced with fresh IL-2-containing medium on days 3 and 7. CD4+ T cells were isolated after around 11 days of culture through negative selection using the EasySep CD4+ T cell isolation kit. Ficoll-Paque Plus gradient centrifugation was used to isolate PBMCs from whole blood, and the isolated PBMCs were then either used fresh or cryopreserved at -140C. Each culture condition was generally run in triplicate wells.

With respect to this clonotype: Which antigen it targets is not known. Base qualities are missing; no much larger clone stands one base away.

What was sequenced was CD4+ T cells from blood, cultured in vitro. The receptor's source is a human donor who had recovered from COVID-19. This receptor chain uses TRBV4-2 and TRBJ2-5; the D gene is perhaps TRBD2, from 5 matching bases. CDR3 sequence: CASSYRGQETQYF. The bases read TGTGCCAGCAGCTACCGAGGGCAAGAGACCCAGTACTTC.